The rows below give T cell receptor beta chains drawn from one sample of a study of beta chain features in type 1 diabetes. TCRdb's copy holds only in-frame clones and misses some; the assay was immunoSEQ multiplex PCR. Counted here are almost 350,000 clones, approximately 8.2% occurring once; the ten biggest clones make up less than 0.5%. Material for sequencing was central memory CD4+ T cells from blood. The receptors shown here come from a woman between 18 and 29 years old in good health. Both conserved end residues are part of each CDR3. The D gene is left open where the match is weak. Not every row has a clone size; where given, it reads once, few, many or a size class.

J | D | V | size | DNA | CDR3
TRBJ2-7 | NA | TRBV5-1 | NA | TGCGCCAGCAGCCATGGGGGTCAGTTAGACTACGAGCAGTACTTC | CASSHGGQLDYEQYF
TRBJ2-5 | NA | TRBV19 | few | TGTGCCAGTAGTTCGAACAGGGAGGAGACCCAGTACTTC | CASSSNREETQYF
TRBJ1-5 | TRBD1 | TRBV18 | many | TGTGCCAGCTCAGATAACAGGGGGCGGCCCCAGCATTTT | CASSDNRGRPQHF
TRBJ2-5 | NA | TRBV28 | few | TGTGCCAGCAGTATCCAATCCGGACATCACAGGCCCCAGTACTTC | CASSIQSGHHRPQYF
TRBJ2-7 | NA | TRBV27 | NA | TGTGCCAGCAGTTTGAGTGGGACTTCCCCCTACGAGCAGTACTTC | CASSLSGTSPYEQYF
TRBJ2-5 | TRBD1 | TRBV13 | NA | TGTGCCAGCAGCAGGCGGACAGGCCGAACTCAAGAGACCCAGTACTTC | CASSRRTGRTQETQYF
TRBJ2-4 | TRBD2 | TRBV14 | many | TGTGCCAGCAGCCGAGCGGGAGCCCAAAACATTCAGTACTTC | CASSRAGAQNIQYF
TRBJ2-5 | TRBD1 | TRBV7-9 | many | TGTGCCAGCAGCCCTGGACAGGGGGTCCAAGAGACCCAGTACTTC | CASSPGQGVQETQYF
TRBJ2-7 | TRBD2 | TRBV7-9 | NA | TGTGCCAGCAGCTCCGGGACTAGCGGGATAAGAGAGCAGTACTTC | CASSSGTSGIREQYF
TRBJ2-5 | NA | TRBV7-2 | few | TGTGCCAGCAGCTTTTATGGGAGAGGGCGGGAGACCCAGTACTTC | CASSFYGRGRETQYF
TRBJ1-4 | NA | TRBV28 | NA | TGTGCCAGCAGTTCTTCCACGACGAGGGGGTCAGGAGAAAAACTGTTTTTT | CASSSSTTRGSGEKLFF
TRBJ2-3 | NA | TRBV5-8 | few | TGTGCCAGCAGCTTTGGTGGCATAGGGGATACGCAGTATTTT | CASSFGGIGDTQYF
TRBJ1-1 | TRBD1 | TRBV7-9 | NA | TGTGCCATCCCGGGACAGGGTAACACTGAAGCTTTCTTT | CAIPGQGNTEAFF